The 20 T cell receptor beta chains in this list originate from one sample, sequenced in a study of T cells in Graves' hyperthyroidism and ophthalmopathy. It was RNA transcripts that yielded the amplified TCR beta CDR3 regions. A first-round RT-PCR of the TCR CDR3 used the HTBI primer set. One entry per CDR3 protein, called by TCRdb with MiXCR from the multiplex PCR reads. This table has a few hundred thousand distinct CDR3 sequences, around 13% appearing once. Specimen: blood. These receptors were collected from a middle-aged woman with Graves' ophthalmopathy.

This clonotype was observed many times. The chain couples TRBV7-2 to TRBJ2-7; 7 positions match TRBD2. J lost 3 bases, V lost 1 base, and 3 bases had no gene match. Germline CDR1 is SGHTA and CDR2 is FQGNSA. This CDR3 spans 14 amino acids. CDR3 residues: CASSLVERDYEQYF. CDR3 sequence (DNA): TGTGCCAGCAGCTTAGTAGAGCGGGACTACGAGCAGTACTTC.

This clonotype occurred a few times. The chain carries TRBV10-3 and TRBJ1-5; D is uncertain. CDR1 and CDR2 (germline): ENHRY, SYGVKD. Trimming took off 4 bases at V and 9 bases at J, with 13 bases between the two ends. The CDR3 consists of 13 residues. CDR3 in amino acids: CAISGESLGPQHF. CDR3 nucleotide sequence: TGTGCCATCAGTGGAGAATCCTTGGGGCCCCAGCATTTT.

The chain recombines TRBV19 with TRBJ1-6; D call uncertain. The V and J ends lost 3 bases and 6 bases respectively, with 12 bases between them. This CDR3 spans 15 amino acids. Germline-derived CDR1 and CDR2 are LNHDA and SQIVND (reference sequence). For the CDR3, the DNA is TGTGCCAGTAGTATCCGGGTGATAGGTAATTCACCCCTCCACTTT. It codes for CASSIRVIGNSPLHF.

This clonotype was seen only a few times. The rearrangement uses TRBV6-9 and TRBJ1-5; D is unresolved. Trimming removed 8 bases at V and 6 bases at J, with 8 bases between. The germline V gene has CDR1 MNHGY and CDR2 SVAAGI. CDR3 length: 11 residues. CDR3 nucleotides: TGTGCCAGCGGATCCGGTCAGCCCCAGCATTTT. It encodes CASGSGQPQHF.

This clonotype was counted ten times or more. This chain links TRBV2 with TRBJ2-1; D remains unclear. The CDR3 loop spans 15 amino acids. V lost 2 bases, J lost 0 bases, and 8 bases lay in between. Germline-derived CDR1 and CDR2 are SNHLY and FYNNEI. The CDR3 sequence: CASSETQSSYNEQFF. The CDR3 nucleotides are TGTGCCAGCAGTGAAACACAGAGCTCCTACAATGAGCAGTTCTTC.

This clonotype was recorded at least ten times. The gene calls are TRBV11-2 and TRBJ2-3; D remains unclear. Trimming left V 4 bases short and J 1 base short, with 12 bases between. The CDR3 sequence is 15 residues long. Looked up from germline, CDR1 is SGHAT and CDR2 is FQNNGV. This CDR3 is CASSSARRGTDTQYF. The CDR3 DNA follows: TGTGCCAGCAGCTCCGCAAGAAGGGGCACAGATACGCAGTATTTT.

This clonotype came up many times. The rearrangement joins TRBV28 to TRBJ1-3, with D maybe TRBD1 (6 bases). Germline V CDR1 and CDR2: MDHEN, SYDVKM. This CDR3 contains 15 residues. Trimming removed 5 bases from V and 0 bases from J, with 11 bases in between. The DNA of the CDR3 is TGTGCCAGCAGTCTGACAGGTGTCTCTGGAAACACCATATATTTT. Its protein product is CASSLTGVSGNTIYF.

This clonotype was counted at least ten times. The chain is built from TRBV6-1 and TRBJ2-1; TRBD1 matches at 11 bases. The trim removed 5 bases at V and 1 base at J, leaving 4 bases unmatched. From germline, CDR1 is MNHNS and CDR2 SASEGT. The CDR3 extends over 16 amino acids. CDR3 DNA sequence: TGTGCCAGCAGTATTGGGACAGGGGGTTCCTACAATGAGCAGTTCTTC. It codes for CASSIGTGGSYNEQFF.

In this sample, this clonotype turned up many times. V is TRBV19 and J is TRBJ1-1; no definite D call. V dropped 5 bases and J dropped 10 bases, with 14 bases sitting between them. Germline CDR1 reads LNHDA; CDR2 reads SQIVND (reference sequence). This CDR3 spans 12 amino acids. In nucleotides, the CDR3 is TGTGCCAGTAGTTCACGGGCGAGTAGAGCTTTCTTT. It is translated as CASSSRASRAFF.

The CDR3: CASSEWTERNTIYF. The CDR3 DNA reads as TGTGCCAGCAGTGAGTGGACAGAAAGAAACACCATATATTTT. V gene TRBV6-1 combines with J gene TRBJ1-3, with D possibly matching TRBD1 (6 bases). Trimming took off 3 bases at V and 5 bases at J, with 11 bases between the two ends. Germline loops: CDR1 MNHNS, CDR2 SASEGT. The CDR3 runs 14 residues.

There are many counts of this clonotype. The rearrangement joins TRBV2 to TRBJ2-2, with 7 bases lining up with TRBD1. This CDR3 comprises 15 residues. Trimming cost V 6 bases and J 3 bases; bases outside gene matches: 7. The germline V gene encodes CDR1 SNHLY and CDR2 FYNNEI. CDR3 nucleotide sequence: TGTGCCAGCAGACGAGACAGGGTAGACACCGGGGAGCTGTTTTTT. It codes for CASRRDRVDTGELFF.

This clonotype was detected ten times or more. Here the CDR3 reads CASSSGTQRNQPQHF. CDR3 in DNA: TGTGCCAGCAGCTCTGGGACACAGCGGAATCAGCCCCAGCATTTT. V usage is TRBV6-1 and J usage is TRBJ1-5; TRBD1 might be the D (6 bases). Germline V gives CDR1 MNHNS, CDR2 SASEGT. The CDR3 has 15 amino acids. V was trimmed by 6 bases and J by 4 bases, leaving 16 bases between them.

This clonotype was recorded at least ten times. The chain recombines TRBV30 with TRBJ2-1; unclear D gene. The germline gives CDR1 GTSNPN, CDR2 SVGIG (reference sequence). The CDR3 loop spans 12 amino acids. Trimming removed 0 bases from V and 4 bases from J, with 4 bases in between. The CDR3 region has the DNA TGTGCCTGGAGTGTACGTTACAATGAGCAGTTCTTC. Translation gives CAWSVRYNEQFF.

About this clonotype: Given a much more abundant clone one base away, this may be a read error. The chain is built from TRBV7-2 and TRBJ2-7; TRBD1 matches 10 bases. Germline assignment: CDR1 SGHTA and CDR2 FQGNSA. The CDR3 length is 15 residues. In nucleotides, the CDR3 is TGTGCCTGCAGCCTTTCGACAGGGGGCGGGAACGAGCAGTACTTC. Translating it yields CACSLSTGGGNEQYF.

This clonotype was seen many times. The V gene is TRBV7-8, the J gene TRBJ2-1, with D possibly being TRBD1 or TRBD2 (6 bases each). V shed 5 bases and J shed 2 bases, with 13 bases lying between them. This CDR3 spans 15 amino acids. Germline V gene sequence: CDR1 SGHVS, CDR2 FQNEAQ. CDR3 nucleotide sequence: TGTGCCAGCAGCCGGGGGCCAGGGCCCTACAATGAGCAGTTCTTC. It translates to CASSRGPGPYNEQFF.

This clonotype was found many times. This sequence joins TRBV7-9 and TRBJ2-2; 7 nucleotides agree with TRBD1. The V gene end was trimmed by 4 bases and the J gene end by 7 bases; junction bases not matched to a gene: 9. The CDR3 consists of 15 residues. In germline, CDR1 is SEHNR, CDR2 FQNEAQ (reference sequence). CDR3 in DNA: TGTGCCAGCAGCTCGAAGAGGGGGCTTATCGGGGAGCTGTTTTTT. This codes for CASSSKRGLIGELFF.

J is TRBJ2-1 and V is TRBV25-1, with 8 bases aligning to TRBD2. CDR1 is MGHDK, CDR2 SYGVNS, per germline. This CDR3 has 15 amino acids. V was pared by 2 bases and J by 10 bases, with 10 bases of the junction left unmatched. CDR3 residues: CASSELPGGAVEQFF. In DNA form, the CDR3 reads TGTGCCAGCAGTGAACTTCCGGGGGGGGCCGTGGAGCAGTTCTTC.

This clonotype was detected a few times. This may stem from a read error, because a much larger clone lies one nucleotide away. The V call is TRBV7-9, the J call TRBJ2-7, with 10 bases identical to TRBD1. Germline CDR1 and CDR2: SEHNR and FQNEAQ (reference sequence). CDR3 length: 14 amino acids. CDR3 sequence: CAGSFGQGGYEQYF. CDR3 nucleotides: TGTGCCGGCAGCTTTGGACAGGGGGGATACGAGCAGTACTTC.

In this sample, this clonotype turned up many times. V and J are TRBV2 and TRBJ1-2, with 7 bases fitting TRBD1. The V gene end was trimmed by 4 bases and the J gene end by 2 bases; junction bases not matched to a gene: 7. The germline V gene has CDR1 SNHLY and CDR2 FYNNEI. The CDR3 length is 15 residues. Here the CDR3 reads CASSVGRGRNYGYTF. The CDR3 bases are TGTGCCAGCAGTGTGGGTAGGGGGCGAAACTATGGCTACACCTTC.

This clonotype was observed many times. The J gene is TRBJ1-5, the V gene TRBV6-6; D is undetermined. V was shortened by 2 bases and J by 0 bases, with 14 bases between the two germline ends. Germline V gene data show CDR1 as MNHNY and CDR2 as SVGAGI (reference sequence). The CDR3 covers 17 residues. CDR3 amino acids: CASSYPPQRNSNQPQHF. The CDR3 DNA follows: TGTGCCAGCAGTTACCCACCACAGAGGAATAGCAATCAGCCCCAGCATTTT.